Given below is one T cell receptor (beta chain) in context. Its antigen is unknown. Trimming cost V 1 base and J 1 base, with 10 bases left between them. CDR3 length equals 15 residues. Germline V gene sequence: CDR1 SGHAT, CDR2 FQNNGV. Generated by immunoSEQ multiplex PCR, the TCRdb table keeps only in-frame clones and is missing some. The sample gives under 1 million clones, 90% to 97% of which show up once; over 0.2% is in the top ten. The sample belongs to a study of shared clonotypes between healthy human individuals. Overall study context: The cohort comprised a couple of women and a few men. Their ages spanned 18 to 49 years.

As defined, naive CD8 cells were CD45RO-negative and positively selected for CCR7, with terminally differentiated effector memory CD45RA+ cells excluded. Every donor was a Caucasian adult from Nashville, Tennessee. Study-wide findings and caveats: Some naive CD4 clonotypes, roughly 5%, turned up in common across several donors. Clonotypes which were not shared had lower generation probabilities than clonotypes that all four donors shared.

The chain combines TRBV11-2 with TRBJ1-1, with D unclear. The receptor comes from a man under 40 in good health. Sequenced: naive CD8+ T cells sorted from blood. This CDR3 is CASSLAEAGNTEAFF. The CDR3 nucleotides are TGTGCCAGCAGCTTAGCTGAGGCCGGGAACACTGAAGCTTTCTTT.